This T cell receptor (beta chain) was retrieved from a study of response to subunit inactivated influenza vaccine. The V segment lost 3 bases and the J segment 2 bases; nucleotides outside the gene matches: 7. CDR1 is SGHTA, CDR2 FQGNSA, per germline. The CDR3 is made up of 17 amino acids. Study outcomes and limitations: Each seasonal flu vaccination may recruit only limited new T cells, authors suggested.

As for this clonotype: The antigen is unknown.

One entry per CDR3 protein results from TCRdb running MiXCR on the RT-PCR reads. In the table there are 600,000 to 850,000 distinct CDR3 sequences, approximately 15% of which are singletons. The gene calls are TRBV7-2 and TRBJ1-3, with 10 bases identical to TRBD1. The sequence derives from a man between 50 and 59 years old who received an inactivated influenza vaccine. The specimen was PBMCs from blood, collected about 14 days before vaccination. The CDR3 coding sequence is TGTGCCAGCAGCTTGCAGACAGGGGGCTCGGCTGGAAACACCATATATTTT. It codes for CASSLQTGGSAGNTIYF.